This is a list of T cell receptor beta chains from one sample in a study of beta chain features in type 1 diabetes. The assay was immunoSEQ multiplex PCR, and TCRdb's table has in-frame clones only and misses some. This sample has under 950,000 clones, with about a sixth found just once. Sequenced material: naive CD4+ T cells from blood. Receptors originate from a woman younger than 30 in good health. Both conserved end residues are part of each CDR3. The D gene is left open where the match is weak. Size is stated for part of the rows, as once, few or many counts, or as a class when the clone is expanded.

CDR3nt	CDR3aa	j_gene	v_gene	d_gene	abundance
TGTGCCAGCAGCCGCGGACAGGGGGCGAGAGGCTACACCTTC	CASSRGQGARGYTF	TRBJ1-2	TRBV6-5	TRBD1	-
TGTGCCAGCAGGAGGGGCGAGTCCTACAATGAGCAGTTCTTC	CASRRGESYNEQFF	TRBJ2-1	TRBV5-5	-	few
TGTGCCATCAGCCTAGCGGGAGTAGGTACAGATACGCAGTATTTT	CAISLAGVGTDTQYF	TRBJ2-3	TRBV6-5	TRBD2	-
TGTGCCAGCAGCCAAGACGTTGTAGGGGAAAGAAACACCATATATTTT	CASSQDVVGERNTIYF	TRBJ1-3	TRBV4-2	-	once
TGTGCCAGCAGCTCTCTAGGCGCGTCCCACGAGCAGTACTTC	CASSSLGASHEQYF	TRBJ2-7	TRBV7-9	-	few
TGCGCCAGTACAAATACAGGGCCCCCAGGTGCTGGCTACACCTTC	CASTNTGPPGAGYTF	TRBJ1-2	TRBV5-1	-	-
TGCAGCTTATTACCGGGACAGGGGGACTCCTACAATGAGCAGTTCTTC	CSLLPGQGDSYNEQFF	TRBJ2-1	TRBV29-1	TRBD1	few
TGTGCCAGCAGCCGACAGGGGACTCTCACAGATACGCAGTATTTT	CASSRQGTLTDTQYF	TRBJ2-3	TRBV7-9	TRBD1	few
TGTGCCAGCAGCGGCGCGGGCACAGATACGCAGTATTTT	CASSGAGTDTQYF	TRBJ2-3	TRBV5-4	-	few
TGTGCCATCAGTGAGTCTAACAGAGCAACTAATGAAAAACTGTTTTTT	CAISESNRATNEKLFF	TRBJ1-4	TRBV10-3	-	-
TGTGCCAGCAGAGGCTCTGGGGCCAACGTCCTGACTTTC	CASRGSGANVLTF	TRBJ2-6	TRBV28	-	-
TGTGCCAGCACTCGAGCGGGAGGGCCGGGGGAGACCCAGTACTTC	CASTRAGGPGETQYF	TRBJ2-5	TRBV2	TRBD2	few
TGTGCCATCAGTGGGGGACAGGGAGGGAACACTGAAGCTTTCTTT	CAISGGQGGNTEAFF	TRBJ1-1	TRBV10-3	TRBD1	few
TGTGCCAGCAGCTTAGGGGCGGGAGCCTACAATGAGCAGTTCTTC	CASSLGAGAYNEQFF	TRBJ2-1	TRBV7-8	TRBD2	few
TGTGCCAGCAGCGCCCTTGGTCAGTACAATGAGCAGTTCTTC	CASSALGQYNEQFF	TRBJ2-1	TRBV7-3	-	-
TGTGCCAGCAAAATCCCAAGGGAAGAAGGGCATACGCAGTATTTT	CASKIPREEGHTQYF	TRBJ2-3	TRBV2	-	-
TGTGCCAGTAGTTTACGGGACAGGGGGTGGCAACGGCAGCCCCAGCATTTT	CASSLRDRGWQRQPQHF	TRBJ1-5	TRBV19	TRBD1	-
TGTGCCAGCAGCCTAGACAGGTTAGAGACCCAGTACTTC	CASSLDRLETQYF	TRBJ2-5	TRBV7-9	-	few
TGTGCCAGCAGCTTGTTTAGCGGGGGTCACTACGAGCAGTACTTC	CASSLFSGGHYEQYF	TRBJ2-7	TRBV5-6	TRBD2	-
TGTGCCAGCAGTTCTGGAGGGAGGGGTGAGCAGTTCTTC	CASSSGGRGEQFF	TRBJ2-1	TRBV27	TRBD2	-
TGTGCCAGCAGCTTGGGACTAGCCCAACGGGAGCAGTACTTC	CASSLGLAQREQYF	TRBJ2-7	TRBV5-6	TRBD2	-
TGTGCCATCAGTGAGTCGCAGGGTCAGCCCCAGCATTTT	CAISESQGQPQHF	TRBJ1-5	TRBV10-3	-	-
TGTGCCACCAGCAGAGAGGGGGGTTTGCTGAATCAGCCCCAGCATTTT	CATSREGGLLNQPQHF	TRBJ1-5	TRBV15	-	-
TGTGCCACCGGACAGGGAACGAACACCGGGGAGCTGTTTTTT	CATGQGTNTGELFF	TRBJ2-2	TRBV28	TRBD1	-
TGTGCCAGCAGCCGGGACAGGACGGGCTACACCTTC	CASSRDRTGYTF	TRBJ1-2	TRBV7-2	TRBD1	-
TGTGCCATCAGTGAAGGACTCAGAGGGGACAATGAGCAGTTCTTC	CAISEGLRGDNEQFF	TRBJ2-1	TRBV10-3	-	few
TGTGCCAGCACAGCTGGCAATGAGCAGTTCTTC	CASTAGNEQFF	TRBJ2-1	TRBV11-2	-	-
TGTGCCAGCAAACAGTTGACCCAGTACTTC	CASKQLTQYF	TRBJ2-5	TRBV2	-	few
TGTGCCATCAGAGGGGACAGTCGCGAGCAGTACTTC	CAIRGDSREQYF	TRBJ2-7	TRBV10-3	TRBD1	-
TGCGCCAGCAGCTTCGAGCACGCGAACACCGGGGAGCTGTTTTTT	CASSFEHANTGELFF	TRBJ2-2	TRBV5-1	-	few
TGTGCCAGCAGCGTAGAGCCCACCTTATGGTACGAGCAGTACTTC	CASSVEPTLWYEQYF	TRBJ2-7	TRBV9	-	few
TGTGCCAGCTCACCAATCCAGCGGGAGGAGGCAGATACGCAGTATTTT	CASSPIQREEADTQYF	TRBJ2-3	TRBV18	TRBD2	-
TGTGCCAGCAGCTTAGCCGCCGGGACAGGGTTGTCCTACAATGAGCAGTTCTTC	CASSLAAGTGLSYNEQFF	TRBJ2-1	TRBV7-6	TRBD1	few
TGCGCCAGCAGCGGGCCTCCAGGGGTGTTCTTC	CASSGPPGVFF	TRBJ2-1	TRBV5-1	-	few
TGTGCCAGCAGTGAAAGCGAATACTCCTACGAGCAGTACTTC	CASSESEYSYEQYF	TRBJ2-7	TRBV2	-	-
TGCAGCGTTGTTAGACTAGTGACAAACAATGAGCAGTTCTTC	CSVVRLVTNNEQFF	TRBJ2-1	TRBV29-1	-	few
TGTGCCAGCAGCCTTTATGGAGGGAATGAGCAGTTCTTC	CASSLYGGNEQFF	TRBJ2-1	TRBV7-2	-	few
TGTGCCAGCAGTTTCGTTTTGGGGAGGGGAACTGAAGCTTTCTTT	CASSFVLGRGTEAFF	TRBJ1-1	TRBV28	-	-
TGTGCCAGCACCCTTGGGGGGACAGGGTGGAAACTGTTTTTT	CASTLGGTGWKLFF	TRBJ1-4	TRBV28	TRBD1	-
TGTGCCAGCAGCTTAGCGCTTCAGACTGGAACCTACGAGCAGTACTTC	CASSLALQTGTYEQYF	TRBJ2-7	TRBV7-9	-	-
TGCGCCAGCAGCCAGGGACTAGAGCAGTTCTTC	CASSQGLEQFF	TRBJ2-1	TRBV4-1	TRBD2	-
TGCGCCAGCAGCTTGGCCACCGTCAATGAGCAGTTCTTC	CASSLATVNEQFF	TRBJ2-1	TRBV5-1	-	few
TGTGCCAGCAGCTTAGCGGGGGCCAACGTCCTGACTTTC	CASSLAGANVLTF	TRBJ2-6	TRBV11-3	-	-
TGTGCCAGCTCACCTCGGGGGCCAGGCAATCAGCCCCAGCATTTT	CASSPRGPGNQPQHF	TRBJ1-5	TRBV18	-	few
TGTGCCAGCAGCGTAGCCCCGACGCTAGCGGGAAACAATGAGCAGTTCTTC	CASSVAPTLAGNNEQFF	TRBJ2-1	TRBV9	TRBD2	few
TGCGCCAGCAGACTAGCGGGAGCGGGGGAGCAGTACTTC	CASRLAGAGEQYF	TRBJ2-7	TRBV10-2	TRBD2	-
TGTGCCAGTAGTATCCCCGGGGCCGGAGAGACCCAGTACTTC	CASSIPGAGETQYF	TRBJ2-5	TRBV19	-	-
TGTGCCATCAGCGGTGGGGGCACTGAAGCTTTCTTT	CAISGGGTEAFF	TRBJ1-1	TRBV6-5	-	-
TGCGCCAGCAGCCAAGATGGAGCGGGAGCAGGCACCGGGGAGCTGTTTTTT	CASSQDGAGAGTGELFF	TRBJ2-2	TRBV4-3	TRBD2	few
TGTGCCATCAGTAACCGTGCGGGACAGATCATAGCCTACGAGCAGTACTTC	CAISNRAGQIIAYEQYF	TRBJ2-7	TRBV10-3	-	few
TGCAGCGTTGCGGCGGGGTACTACAATGAGCAGTTCTTC	CSVAAGYYNEQFF	TRBJ2-1	TRBV29-1	-	-
TGCGCCAGCAGCTTCCCGACTAGCGGATCCCCGGCACTCTTC	CASSFPTSGSPALF	TRBJ2-1	TRBV5-1	TRBD2	-
TGCGCCAGCAGCAGGGCGACCGAGAGCTACGAGCAGTACTTC	CASSRATESYEQYF	TRBJ2-7	TRBV5-1	-	-
TGTGCCAGCAGCTTAGGAGCTAGCGGAGGCTACGAGCAGTACTTC	CASSLGASGGYEQYF	TRBJ2-7	TRBV7-9	TRBD2	-
TGTGCCAGCAGCTTCTTGGGAGGGCGGGAGACCCAGTACTTC	CASSFLGGRETQYF	TRBJ2-5	TRBV7-2	TRBD2	-